The clone carrying this TCR beta chain appeared a few times. The source of the sample is a study of blood T cell repertoires in COVID-19. The wider study: Samples of COVID-19 (acute and convalescent) were obtained from the United States, Italy and Spain.

Measured with immunoSEQ multiplex PCR; TCRdb has only the in-frame clones, and not every one. The sample lists about 240,000 clones, roughly 87% occurring once. CDR3 length: 12 amino acids. CDR1 and CDR2 from the germline V gene are SQVTM and ANQGSEA. V lost 7 bases to trimming and J lost 2 bases, with 12 bases between them. The source material was peripheral blood. V gene TRBV29-1 combines with J gene TRBJ2-7; D might be TRBD1 (6 bases). The origin of this receptor is a woman younger than 45 with acute or convalescent COVID-19. CDR3 DNA: TGCAGCGCGAAACAGGGTGCCTACGAGCAGTACTTC. Its translation: CSAKQGAYEQYF.